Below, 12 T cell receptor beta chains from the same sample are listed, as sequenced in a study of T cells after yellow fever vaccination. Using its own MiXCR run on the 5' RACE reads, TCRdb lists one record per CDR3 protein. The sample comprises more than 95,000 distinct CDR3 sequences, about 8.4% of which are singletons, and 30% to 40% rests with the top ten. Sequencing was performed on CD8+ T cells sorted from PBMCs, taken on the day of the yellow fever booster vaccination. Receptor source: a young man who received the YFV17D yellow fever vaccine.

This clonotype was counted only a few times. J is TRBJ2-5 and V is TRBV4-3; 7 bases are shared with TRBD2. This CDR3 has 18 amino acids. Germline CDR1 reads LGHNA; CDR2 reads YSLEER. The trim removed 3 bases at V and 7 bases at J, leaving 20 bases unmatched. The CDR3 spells CASSQRIFGGYQDWTQYF. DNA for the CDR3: TGCGCCAGCAGCCAGCGGATCTTCGGGGGGTACCAAGATTGGACCCAGTACTTC.

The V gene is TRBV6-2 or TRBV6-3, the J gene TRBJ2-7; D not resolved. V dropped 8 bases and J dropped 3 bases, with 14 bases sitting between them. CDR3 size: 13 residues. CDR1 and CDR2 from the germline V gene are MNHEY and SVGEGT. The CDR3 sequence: CASPRIGVYEQYF. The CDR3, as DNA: TGTGCCAGCCCTCGGATTGGGGTCTACGAGCAGTACTTC.

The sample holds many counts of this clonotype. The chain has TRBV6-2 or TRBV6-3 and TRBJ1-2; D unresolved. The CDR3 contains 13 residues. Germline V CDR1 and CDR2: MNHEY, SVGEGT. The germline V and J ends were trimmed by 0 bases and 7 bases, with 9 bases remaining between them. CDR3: CASSYSGSAGYTF. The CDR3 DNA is TGTGCCAGCAGTTACTCAGGGTCGGCTGGCTACACCTTC.

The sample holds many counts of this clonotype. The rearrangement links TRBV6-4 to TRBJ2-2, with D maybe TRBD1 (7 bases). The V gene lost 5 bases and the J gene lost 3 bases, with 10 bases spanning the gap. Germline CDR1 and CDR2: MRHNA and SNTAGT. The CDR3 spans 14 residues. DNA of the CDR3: TGTGCCAGCAGTCAGGGGGGATACACCGGGGAGCTGTTTTTT. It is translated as CASSQGGYTGELFF.

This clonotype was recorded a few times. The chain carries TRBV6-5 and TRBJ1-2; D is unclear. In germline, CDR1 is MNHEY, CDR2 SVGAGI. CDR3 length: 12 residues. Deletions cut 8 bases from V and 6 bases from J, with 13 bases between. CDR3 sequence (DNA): TGTGCCAGCGTTTCCCAGCCAGATGGCTACACCTTC. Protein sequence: CASVSQPDGYTF.

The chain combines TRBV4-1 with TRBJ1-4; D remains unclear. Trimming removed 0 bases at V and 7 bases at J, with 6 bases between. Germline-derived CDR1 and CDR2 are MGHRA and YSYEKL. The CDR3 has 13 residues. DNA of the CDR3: TGCGCCAGCAGCCAAGACCGGGGTGAAAAACTGTTTTTT. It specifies CASSQDRGEKLFF.

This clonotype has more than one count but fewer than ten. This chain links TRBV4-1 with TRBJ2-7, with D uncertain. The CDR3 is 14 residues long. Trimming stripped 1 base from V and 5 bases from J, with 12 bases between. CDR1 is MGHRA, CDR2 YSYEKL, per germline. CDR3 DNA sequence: TGCGCCAGCAGCCAAGTCGGCCTGACCCACGAGCAGTACTTC. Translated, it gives CASSQVGLTHEQYF.

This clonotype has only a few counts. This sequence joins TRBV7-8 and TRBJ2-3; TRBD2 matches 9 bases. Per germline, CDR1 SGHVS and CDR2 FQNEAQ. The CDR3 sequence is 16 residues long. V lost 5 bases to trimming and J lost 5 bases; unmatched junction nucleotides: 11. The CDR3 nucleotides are TGTGCCAGCAGCACAGGGGAGCGGGGGGTTGGAGATACGCAGTATTTT. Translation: CASSTGERGVGDTQYF.

DNA for the CDR3: TGTGCCAGCAGCTCCGACCCAGGCACCACCGGGATTCGGGGCTACACCTTC. Amino acid sequence: CASSSDPGTTGIRGYTF. The chain is built from TRBV7-9 and TRBJ1-2; D not resolved. Per the germline V gene, CDR1 is SEHNR and CDR2 is FQNEAQ (reference sequence). The V end was cut by 4 bases, the J end by 8 bases, with 26 bases between. The CDR3 has 17 residues.

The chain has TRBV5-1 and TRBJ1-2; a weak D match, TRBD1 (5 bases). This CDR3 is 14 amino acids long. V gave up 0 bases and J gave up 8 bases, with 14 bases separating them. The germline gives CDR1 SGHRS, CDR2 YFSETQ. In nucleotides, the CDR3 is TGCGCCAGCAGCTTGGGGGGCAGCCCCGTCGGCTACACCTTC. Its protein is CASSLGGSPVGYTF.

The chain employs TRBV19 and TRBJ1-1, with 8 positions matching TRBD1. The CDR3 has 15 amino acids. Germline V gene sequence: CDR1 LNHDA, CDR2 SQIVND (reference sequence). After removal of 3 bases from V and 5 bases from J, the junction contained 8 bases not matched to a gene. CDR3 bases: TGTGCCAGTAGTATTGGGCAGGGGGCTTGGACTGAAGCTTTCTTT. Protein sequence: CASSIGQGAWTEAFF. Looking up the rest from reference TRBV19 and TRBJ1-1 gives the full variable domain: DGGITQSPKYLFRKEGQNVTLSCEQNLNHDAMYWYRQDPGQGLRLIYYSQIVNDFQKGDIAEGYSVSREKKESFPLTVTSAQKNPTAFYLCASSIGQGAWTEAFFGQGTRLTVV.

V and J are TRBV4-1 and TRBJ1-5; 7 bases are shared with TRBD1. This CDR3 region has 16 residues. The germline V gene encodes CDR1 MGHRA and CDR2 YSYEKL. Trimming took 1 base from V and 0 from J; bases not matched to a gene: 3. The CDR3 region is CASSQVTGASNQPQHF. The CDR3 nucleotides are TGCGCCAGCAGCCAAGTAACAGGGGCTAGCAATCAGCCCCAGCATTTT.